These T cell receptor beta chains were read from a single sample in a study of cytomegalovirus exposure and HLA in healthy donors. Here immunoSEQ multiplex PCR was the method, and the copy in TCRdb shows in-frame clones only, minus some. This sample has 200,000 to 250,000 clones, with around 80% found just once. Material for sequencing was PBMCs. All receptors derive from a man aged 45-65 years in good health and CMV-seronegative. CDR3s include the opening cysteine and the closing phenylalanine or tryptophan. The D gene is left open where the match is weak. Expanded clones are given a class, and other clones once, few, many or no size at all.

v_gene	abundance	len	j_gene	d_gene	CDR3nt	CDR3aa
TRBV2	-	14	TRBJ1-1	-	TGTGCCAGTTTAACGAGTACTTCAAACACTGAAGCTTTCTTT	CASLTSTSNTEAFF
TRBV7-9	-	17	TRBJ1-4	TRBD1	TGTGCCAGCGACGAGAAAAAGACAGGGGGTTTAAGGGAAAAACTGTTTTTT	CASDEKKTGGLREKLFF
TRBV12-5	-	18	TRBJ1-4	TRBD1	TGTGCTAGTGGTAACGACAGGGGGCGCCTAACTGTTAATGAAAAACTGTTTTTT	CASGNDRGRLTVNEKLFF
TRBV29-1	-	14	TRBJ1-5	-	TGCAGCGTTGCGGGGGGTAATAGCAATCAGCCCCAGCATTTT	CSVAGGNSNQPQHF
TRBV7-9	-	18	TRBJ2-4	-	TGTGCCAGCAGCCCCCCGTACTCAGGGGTTCTAGCCAAAAACATTCAGTACTTC	CASSPPYSGVLAKNIQYF
TRBV4-1	-	20	TRBJ2-1	TRBD2	TGCGCCAGCAGCCAACTCCACTTGGGGACTAGCGGACAGGGATACAATGAGCAGTTCTTC	CASSQLHLGTSGQGYNEQFF
TRBV2	once	13	TRBJ2-7	-	TGTGCCAGCAGTGAAATGCAGGATTATGAGCAGTACTTC	CASSEMQDYEQYF
TRBV27	-	14	TRBJ2-5	-	TGTGCCACAACCCGTTGGCTCAATCAAGAGACCCAGTACTTC	CATTRWLNQETQYF
TRBV19	-	14	TRBJ1-1	-	TGTGCCACCACCAGGGCAGGGTTTAACACTGAAGCTTTCTTT	CATTRAGFNTEAFF
TRBV27	-	15	TRBJ2-7	-	TGTGCCAGCAGTTTATCGCTGGGCAGGACCTACGAGCAGTACTTC	CASSLSLGRTYEQYF
TRBV7-2	-	12	TRBJ1-5	-	TGTGCCAGCAGCTCACTAAATCAGCCCCAGCATTTT	CASSSLNQPQHF
TRBV7-2	once	16	TRBJ1-6	-	TGTGCCAGCAGCCCACAACAGAGCTCCTATAATTCACCCCTCCACTTT	CASSPQQSSYNSPLHF
TRBV10-3	-	16	TRBJ2-6	-	TGTGCCATCAGTGGGCCGGGTAGCTCTGGGGCCAACGTCCTGACTTTC	CAISGPGSSGANVLTF
TRBV23-1	-	17	TRBJ2-1	TRBD2	TGCGCCAGCAGTCAAGGTGTCGGGGCTAGCGGGGGGTTGGAGCAGTTCTTC	CASSQGVGASGGLEQFF
TRBV5-1	-	13	TRBJ2-5	-	TGCGCCAGCAGCTTGACGGGGTACGAGACCCAGTACTTC	CASSLTGYETQYF
TRBV4-2	-	19	TRBJ2-7	-	TGTGCCAGCAGTCTTACGGAGACAGGGAGGAATAGTCGGCAGTACGAGCAGTACTTC	CASSLTETGRNSRQYEQYF
TRBV18	-	15	TRBJ1-4	-	TGTGCCAGCTCCTCCGGACTCAGCGACAATGAAAAACTGTTTTTT	CASSSGLSDNEKLFF
TRBV30	-	16	TRBJ1-5	TRBD1	TGTGCCTGGAGTGTGGGGACAGGGAGTAGCAATCAGCCCCAGCATTTT	CAWSVGTGSSNQPQHF
TRBV7-6	-	15	TRBJ1-5	-	TGTGCCAGCAGCTTAGGGCAGGGTGCAAATCAGCCCCAGCATTTT	CASSLGQGANQPQHF
TRBV27	-	15	TRBJ1-4	-	TGTGCCAGCAGTTTCTCGGGACTGGCTAATGAAAAACTGTTTTTT	CASSFSGLANEKLFF
TRBV29-1	once	11	TRBJ2-1	-	TGCAGCGTTGAGATCCGCGATGAGCAGTTCTTC	CSVEIRDEQFF
TRBV7-9	many	11	TRBJ1-1	-	TGTGCCAGCAGCCTTGGGGGGGAAGCTTTCTTT	CASSLGGEAFF
TRBV9	-	17	TRBJ2-7	TRBD1	TGTGCCAGCAGCCCGTCTCCAGGGGGGACAGGGGGCCGCGAGCAGTACTTC	CASSPSPGGTGGREQYF
TRBV4-1	-	16	TRBJ1-3	TRBD1	TGCGCCAGCAGCCCCCGACAGGGGGGTACCGGAAACACCATATATTTT	CASSPRQGGTGNTIYF
TRBV7-9	-	17	TRBJ2-7	TRBD2	TGTGCCAGCAGCCCGTCCGGACTAGCGGGGCCCTCCTACGAGCAGTACTTC	CASSPSGLAGPSYEQYF
TRBV7-2	-	15	TRBJ2-7	TRBD2	TGTGCCAGCAGCTATTCTAGCGGGACCTACGGCGAGCAGTACTTC	CASSYSSGTYGEQYF
TRBV2	-	15	TRBJ1-4	TRBD1	TGTGCCAGCAGCGTGGACAGGGGGAAGGGTGAAAAACTGTTTTTT	CASSVDRGKGEKLFF
TRBV7-6	-	15	TRBJ2-7	TRBD1	TGTGCCAGCAGCTTAATGACAGGGGATTCCTACGAGCAGTACTTC	CASSLMTGDSYEQYF
TRBV9	-	14	TRBJ1-3	TRBD1	TGTGCCAGCAGCGAACAGGGGGGTGGAAACACCATATATTTT	CASSEQGGGNTIYF
TRBV18	-	13	TRBJ2-7	-	TGTGCCAGCTCACGGGGAGATACCTACGAGCAGTACTTC	CASSRGDTYEQYF
TRBV2	-	14	TRBJ1-5	-	TGTGCCAGCAGGGGCGACAGGTTTGATCAGCCCCAGCATTTT	CASRGDRFDQPQHF
TRBV7-9	-	14	TRBJ2-7	TRBD2	TGTGCCAGCAGCCCCCCCGGGGGGGGTTTCGAGCAGTACTTC	CASSPPGGGFEQYF
TRBV5-1	-	14	TRBJ2-1	-	TGCGCCAGCAGCTTACAGCGGGCTACCGATGAGCAGTTCTTC	CASSLQRATDEQFF
TRBV18	-	16	TRBJ1-2	TRBD1	TGTGCCAGCTCACCCTTGGGACAGGGAGATAACTATGGCTACACCTTC	CASSPLGQGDNYGYTF
TRBV11-2	once	14	TRBJ1-5	TRBD1	TGTGCCAGCAGCCGGACAGGGGGCTATCAGCCCCAGCATTTT	CASSRTGGYQPQHF
TRBV15	once	13	TRBJ2-3	-	TGTGCCACCAGCAGAGAGAGGACAGATACGCAGTATTTT	CATSRERTDTQYF
TRBV18	-	14	TRBJ2-3	TRBD1	TGTGCCAGCTCGCGCCGGGACAGGGAGAAAACGCAGTATTTT	CASSRRDREKTQYF
TRBV6-6	-	13	TRBJ1-5	TRBD1	TGTGCCAGCAGCACCGACAGGGCTCAGCCCCAGCATTTT	CASSTDRAQPQHF
TRBV28	-	13	TRBJ2-1	-	TGTGCCAGCAGTTCCGGACTTTACAATGAGCAGTTCTTC	CASSSGLYNEQFF
TRBV19	-	14	TRBJ1-5	-	TGTGCCAGTCCGCGGGGCCCCGACAATCAGCCCCAGCATTTT	CASPRGPDNQPQHF
TRBV4-2	-	15	TRBJ1-5	TRBD1	TGTGCCAGCAGCCTCGATGGTCAGGGGGGCCAGCCCCAGCATTTT	CASSLDGQGGQPQHF
TRBV2	-	14	TRBJ2-3	-	TGTGCCTCCTTACGGGGAGTTAGCACAGATACGCAGTATTTT	CASLRGVSTDTQYF
TRBV6-4	medium-sized	16	TRBJ2-1	TRBD1	TGTGCCAGCAGCGTGACCGGGACAGGTGGGAGCAATGAGCAGTTCTTC	CASSVTGTGGSNEQFF
TRBV10-3	-	15	TRBJ2-1	TRBD2	TGTGCCATCAAAAGTGGGGGAGGGTCAAACAATGAGCAGTTCTTC	CAIKSGGGSNNEQFF
TRBV19	few	16	TRBJ2-7	TRBD1	TGTGCCAGTAGTATAAATACCGGGACAGGGGGCGACGAGCAGTACTTC	CASSINTGTGGDEQYF
TRBV6-1	-	14	TRBJ1-1	-	TGTGCCAGCAGTCAACAGGGCTTGGGCACTGAAGCTTTCTTT	CASSQQGLGTEAFF
TRBV18	few	14	TRBJ1-4	-	TGTGCCAGCTCACCACAGGAGGGTAATGAAAAACTGTTTTTT	CASSPQEGNEKLFF
TRBV4-1	-	16	TRBJ2-7	TRBD2	TGCGCCAGCAGCCAAGATCGGGGGGACTATTCCTACGAGCAGTACTTC	CASSQDRGDYSYEQYF
TRBV7-2	-	19	TRBJ2-7	TRBD2	TGTGCCAGCAGCTTAGCGCGATCACTAGCGGGTTCAATCCTTGGCGAGCAGTACTTC	CASSLARSLAGSILGEQYF
TRBV18	-	17	TRBJ1-1	-	TGTGCCAGCTCACCACGTACACCATCCGAGGTGAACACTGAAGCTTTCTTT	CASSPRTPSEVNTEAFF